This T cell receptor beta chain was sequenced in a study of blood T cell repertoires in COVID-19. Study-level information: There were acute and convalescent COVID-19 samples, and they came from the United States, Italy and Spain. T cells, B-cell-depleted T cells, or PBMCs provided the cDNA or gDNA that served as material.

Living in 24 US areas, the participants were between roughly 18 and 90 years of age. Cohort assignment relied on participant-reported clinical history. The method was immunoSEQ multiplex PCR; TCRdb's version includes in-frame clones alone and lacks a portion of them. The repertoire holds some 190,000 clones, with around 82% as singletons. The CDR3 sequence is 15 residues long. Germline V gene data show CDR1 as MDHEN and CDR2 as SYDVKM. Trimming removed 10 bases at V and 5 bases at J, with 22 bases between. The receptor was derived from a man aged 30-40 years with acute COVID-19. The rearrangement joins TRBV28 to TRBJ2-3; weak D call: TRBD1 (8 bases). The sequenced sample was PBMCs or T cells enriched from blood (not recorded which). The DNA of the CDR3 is TGTGCCACCTCACAGGGGGGGGGCCTCTTAGATACGCAGTATTTT. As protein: CATSQGGGLLDTQYF.